This TCR beta chain is from a study of blood T cells in healthy people across ages. Study-level background: The capture of about one barcoded beta molecule per two T cells was achieved by template switching. Study-wide results and caveats: In long-lived donors, naive CD4+ cell counts and diversity exceeded those of aged donors.

Sample-barcoded 5' priming and a J-beta primer mix drove a second PCR of 7 to 11 cycles. TCRdb independently ran MiXCR on the 5' RACE reads; one entry per CDR3 protein. The data contain about 1 million distinct CDR3 sequences, 40% to 45% of them singletons. This clonotype was detected a few times. Its target is unknown. The germline V gene has CDR1 LGHNA and CDR2 YNFKEQ. The CDR3 loop spans 18 amino acids. Between the trimmed V and J ends, which lost 1 base and 2 bases, there was a span of 19 bases. The sequence was obtained from a woman aged 60-75 years in good health. The gene calls are TRBV4-2 and TRBJ2-3; D is uncertain. The sequencing input was blood. DNA for the CDR3: TGTGCCAGCAGCCAAGTTTTAGGTTTGGACGGAATCACAGATACGCAGTATTTT. Residues: CASSQVLGLDGITDTQYF.